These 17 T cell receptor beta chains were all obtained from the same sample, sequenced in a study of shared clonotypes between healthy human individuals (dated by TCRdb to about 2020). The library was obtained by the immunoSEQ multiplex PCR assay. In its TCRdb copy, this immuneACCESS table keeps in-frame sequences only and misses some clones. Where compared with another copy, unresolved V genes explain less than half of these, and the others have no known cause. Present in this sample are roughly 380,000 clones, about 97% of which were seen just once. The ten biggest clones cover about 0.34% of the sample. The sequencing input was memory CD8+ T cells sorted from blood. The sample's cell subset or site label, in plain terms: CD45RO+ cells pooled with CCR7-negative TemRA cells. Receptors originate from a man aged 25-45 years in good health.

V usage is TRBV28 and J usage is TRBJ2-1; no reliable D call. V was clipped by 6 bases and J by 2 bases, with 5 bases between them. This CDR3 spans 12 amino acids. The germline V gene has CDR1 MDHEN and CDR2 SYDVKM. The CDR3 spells CASRETYNEQFF. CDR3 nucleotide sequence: TGTGCCAGCAGGGAGACCTACAATGAGCAGTTCTTC.

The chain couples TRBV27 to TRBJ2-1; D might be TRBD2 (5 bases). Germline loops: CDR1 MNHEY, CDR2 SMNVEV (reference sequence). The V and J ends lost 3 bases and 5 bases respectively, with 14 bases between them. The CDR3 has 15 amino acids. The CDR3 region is CASSFVASDHNEQFF. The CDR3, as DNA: TGTGCCAGCAGTTTCGTAGCGTCGGACCACAATGAGCAGTTCTTC.

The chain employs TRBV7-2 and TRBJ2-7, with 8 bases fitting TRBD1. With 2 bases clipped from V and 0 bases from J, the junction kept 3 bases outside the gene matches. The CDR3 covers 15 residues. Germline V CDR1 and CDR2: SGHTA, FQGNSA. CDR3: CASSLQGASSYEQYF. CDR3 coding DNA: TGTGCCAGCAGCTTACAGGGGGCGAGCTCCTACGAGCAGTACTTC.

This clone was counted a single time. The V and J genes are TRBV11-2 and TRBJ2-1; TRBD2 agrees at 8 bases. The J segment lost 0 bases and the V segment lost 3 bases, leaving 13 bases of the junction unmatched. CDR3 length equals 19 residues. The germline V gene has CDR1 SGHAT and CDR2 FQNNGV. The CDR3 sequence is CASSFLPPGLVSSYNEQFF. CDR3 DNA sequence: TGTGCCAGCAGCTTTCTGCCTCCGGGACTAGTTAGCTCCTACAATGAGCAGTTCTTC.

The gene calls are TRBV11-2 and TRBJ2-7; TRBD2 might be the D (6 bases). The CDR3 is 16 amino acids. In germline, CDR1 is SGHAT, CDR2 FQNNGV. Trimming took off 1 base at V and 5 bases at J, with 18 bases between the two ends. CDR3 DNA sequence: TGTGCCAGCAGCTTAGTGTTCCGGCGGGACCACCACGAGCAGTACTTC. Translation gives CASSLVFRRDHHEQYF.

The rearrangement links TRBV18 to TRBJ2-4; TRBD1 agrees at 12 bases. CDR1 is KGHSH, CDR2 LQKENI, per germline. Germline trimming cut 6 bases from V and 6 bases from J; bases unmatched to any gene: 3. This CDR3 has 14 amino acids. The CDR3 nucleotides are TGTGCCAGCTCCGGGGACAGGGGGCCAAACATTCAGTACTTC. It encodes CASSGDRGPNIQYF. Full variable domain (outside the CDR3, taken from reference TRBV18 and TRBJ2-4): NAGVMQNPRHLVRRRGQEARLRCSPMKGHSHVYWYRQLPEEGLKFMVYLQKENIIDESGMPKERFSAEFPKEGPSILRIQQVVRGDSAAYFCASSGDRGPNIQYFGAGTRLSVL.

The CDR3 loop is CASSQYSGSERAYEQYF. The CDR3 DNA reads TGTGCCAGCAGCCAATATAGCGGGAGTGAACGGGCCTACGAGCAGTACTTC. V is TRBV4-2 and J is TRBJ2-7; TRBD2 agrees at 9 bases. The V gene's germline CDR1 is LGHNA and CDR2 YNFKEQ. This CDR3 is 17 amino acids long. Losses at the gene ends were 2 bases for V and 2 bases for J; bases not matched to a gene: 10.

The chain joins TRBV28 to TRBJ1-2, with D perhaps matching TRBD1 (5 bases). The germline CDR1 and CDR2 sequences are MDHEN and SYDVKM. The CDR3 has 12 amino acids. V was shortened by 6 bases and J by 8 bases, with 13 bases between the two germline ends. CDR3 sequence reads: CASSPPGGGYTF. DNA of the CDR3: TGTGCCAGCAGCCCTCCCGGGGGGGGCTACACCTTC.

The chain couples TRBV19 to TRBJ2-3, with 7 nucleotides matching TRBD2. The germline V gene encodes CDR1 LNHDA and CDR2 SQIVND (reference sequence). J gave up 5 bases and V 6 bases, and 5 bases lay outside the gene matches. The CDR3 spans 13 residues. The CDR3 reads CASSLGEGDTQYF. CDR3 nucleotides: TGTGCCAGTAGCCTTGGGGAGGGAGATACGCAGTATTTT. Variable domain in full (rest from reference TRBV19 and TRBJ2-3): DGGITQSPKYLFRKEGQNVTLSCEQNLNHDAMYWYRQDPGQGLRLIYYSQIVNDFQKGDIAEGYSVSREKKESFPLTVTSAQKNPTAFYLCASSLGEGDTQYFGPGTRLTVL.

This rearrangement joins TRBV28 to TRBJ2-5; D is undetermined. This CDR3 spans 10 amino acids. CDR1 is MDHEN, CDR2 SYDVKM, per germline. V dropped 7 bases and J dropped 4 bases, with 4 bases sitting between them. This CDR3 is CASNGETQYF. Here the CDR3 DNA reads TGTGCCAGCAACGGAGAGACCCAGTACTTC.

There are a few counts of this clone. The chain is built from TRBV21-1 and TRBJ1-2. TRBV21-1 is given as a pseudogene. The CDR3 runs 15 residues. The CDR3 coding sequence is TGTGCCAGCAGCAAAGTTGGGTTCCCGACTGGTGGCTACACCTTC. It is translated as CASSKVGFPTGGYTF.

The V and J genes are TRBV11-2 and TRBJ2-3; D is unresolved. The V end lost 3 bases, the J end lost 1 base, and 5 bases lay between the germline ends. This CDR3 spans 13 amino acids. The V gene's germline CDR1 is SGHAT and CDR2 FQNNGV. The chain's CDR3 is CASSLIRTDTQYF. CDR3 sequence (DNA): TGTGCCAGCAGCTTGATTCGCACAGATACGCAGTATTTT.

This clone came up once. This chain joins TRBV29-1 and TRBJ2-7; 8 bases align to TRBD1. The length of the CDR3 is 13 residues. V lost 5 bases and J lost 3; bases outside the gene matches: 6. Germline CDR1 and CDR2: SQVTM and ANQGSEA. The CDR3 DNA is TGCAGCGTTCTTACAGGGGGAGGCTACGAGCAGTACTTC. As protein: CSVLTGGGYEQYF.

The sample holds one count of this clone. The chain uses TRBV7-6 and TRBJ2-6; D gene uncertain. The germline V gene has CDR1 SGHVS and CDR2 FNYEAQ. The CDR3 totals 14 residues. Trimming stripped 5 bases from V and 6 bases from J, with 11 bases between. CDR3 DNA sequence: TGTGCCAGCAGCCAGGTTGGGGAGGCCAACGTCCTGACTTTC. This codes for CASSQVGEANVLTF.

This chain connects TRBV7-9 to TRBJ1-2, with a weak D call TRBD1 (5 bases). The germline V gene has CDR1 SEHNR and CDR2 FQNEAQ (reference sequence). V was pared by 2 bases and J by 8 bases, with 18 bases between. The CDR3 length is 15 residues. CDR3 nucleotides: TGTGCCAGCAGCTTAAATTCGCAGGGTTATTGGGGCTACACCTTC. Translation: CASSLNSQGYWGYTF.

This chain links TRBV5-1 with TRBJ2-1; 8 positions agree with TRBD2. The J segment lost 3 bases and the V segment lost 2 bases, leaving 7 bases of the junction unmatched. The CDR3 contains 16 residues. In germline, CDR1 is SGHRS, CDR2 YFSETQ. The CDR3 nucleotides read TGCGCCAGCAGCTTATATACTAGCGGATACTACAATGAGCAGTTCTTC. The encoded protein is CASSLYTSGYYNEQFF.

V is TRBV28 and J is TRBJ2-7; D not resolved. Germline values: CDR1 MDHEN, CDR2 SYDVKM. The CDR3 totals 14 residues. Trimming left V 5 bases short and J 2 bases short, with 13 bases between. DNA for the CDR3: TGTGCCAGCAGTCAAGGCTCCATCCCCTACGAGCAGTACTTC. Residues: CASSQGSIPYEQYF.